This TCR beta chain was captured by sequencing in a study of T cell responses to AZD1222 COVID-19 vaccine (dated by TCRdb to the early 2020s). Looking at the study overall: TCR sequencing was performed for 230 to 250 trial participants, of whom roughly 200 were given two doses of AZD1222 and around 26 were given two doses of MenACWY control vaccine. Trial participants were enrolled into age subgroups of 18-55, 56-69 and 70-plus years, which contained approximately 150, 28 and 58 TCR-sequenced participants, respectively.

What the time point label conveys for this sample: about 28 days (+/-7) after the second vaccine dose. AZD1222 recipients with second doses at about 4 weeks or about 12 weeks were pooled, because spike-specific TCR depth and breadth did not differ between schedules. Vaccinee samples were obtained from the UK trials COV001 and COV002, which included a single-blind randomized controlled phase 2/3 trial of AZD1222 (ChAdOx1 nCoV-19) in healthy adults. For TCRbeta chain sequencing, PBMC samples from trial participants were taken at day 0 and at day 28 after the second dose. Points on this clone: Its antigen is still unknown. Qualities for individual bases were not recorded, and no much larger clone is one base off.

Results and caveats for the whole study, not just this receptor: Reportedly, close to half of the unique spike-specific TCRs recognized epitopes lying outside the regions that are mutated in the B.1.351 and B.1.1.7 variants. CD4 TCRs associated with the vaccine covered the entire spike protein, and the dominant responses were in regions 160-218 and 743-854. Only five to seven AZD1222 recipients were SARS-CoV-2 seropositive at baseline, limiting conclusions about previously exposed vaccinees. Because no samples from the day 14 peak response were available, repertoires could be characterized only after the peak T cell response. After two AZD1222 doses, spike-specific TCR breadth and depth were significantly higher than at day 0 and than in MenACWY recipients. Participants were mostly white British, with more females than males. The authors suggested clonal diversity may have been underestimated. The 56-69-year group was small, and its depth increase did not reach significance, likely because of low power.

Trimming accounts for 3 bases at V and 1 base at J, while the number of junction bases matched to no gene is 7. The cysteine opens and the phenylalanine closes a CDR3 of 17 amino acids. Only the CDR3 part of the read is kept: 51 bases, read in frame from the first base. From the germline V gene, CDR1 is KGHSH and CDR2 is LQKENI. The CDR3 regions of human TCRbeta chains were analyzed by immunosequencing. The paper's processing steps were these. TCRs in the repertoires were matched against a reference library of SARS-CoV-2-specific TCRs that had been generated with the MIRA antigen-specificity platform. Breadth meant the fraction of unique TCRs that were SARS-CoV-2-associated, whereas depth meant the fraction of total T cells that were SARS-CoV-2-associated. Using the MIRA data, each spike-specific TCR was mapped to the spike region that the TCR reacts to and placed in a CD4 or CD8 class. Log10-transformed breadth and depth values were compared by one-way ANOVA with Sidak's multiple comparisons tests. The source is immuneACCESS, and TCRdb retained only in-frame sequences with V and J called. Part of the clones is not carried over; for the studies checked, unresolved V genes explain less than half of this, and the remainder is unexplained. The V and J calls and clone size come from that table; D and trimming were worked out from the DNA. This sample holds 150,000 to 200,000 clones; more than 85% were observed only once. In total, the top ten clones hold approximately 1.7% of the sample.

The V and J genes are TRBV18 and TRBJ2-2; TRBD1 fits 8 bases in the junction. Material: peripheral blood, obtained 28 days after the second AZD1222 dose. The receptor comes from an adult who received the AZD1222 COVID-19 vaccine. The nucleotides read TGTGCCAGCTCACCCAACCGTGGGACAGGGAACACCGGGGAGCTGTTTTTT. It specifies CASSPNRGTGNTGELFF.